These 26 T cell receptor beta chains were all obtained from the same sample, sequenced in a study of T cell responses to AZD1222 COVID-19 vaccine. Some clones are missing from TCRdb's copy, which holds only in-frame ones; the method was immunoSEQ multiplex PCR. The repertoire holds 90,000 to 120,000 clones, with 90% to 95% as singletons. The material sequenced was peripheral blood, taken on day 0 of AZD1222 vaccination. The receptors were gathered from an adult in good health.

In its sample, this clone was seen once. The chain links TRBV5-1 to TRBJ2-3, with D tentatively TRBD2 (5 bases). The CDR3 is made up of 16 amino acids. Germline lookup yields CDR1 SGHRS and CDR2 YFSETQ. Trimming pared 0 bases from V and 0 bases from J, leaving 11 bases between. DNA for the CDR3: TGCGCCAGCAGCTTGGGCAGGCGGGTGAGCACAGATACGCAGTATTTT. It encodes CASSLGRRVSTDTQYF.

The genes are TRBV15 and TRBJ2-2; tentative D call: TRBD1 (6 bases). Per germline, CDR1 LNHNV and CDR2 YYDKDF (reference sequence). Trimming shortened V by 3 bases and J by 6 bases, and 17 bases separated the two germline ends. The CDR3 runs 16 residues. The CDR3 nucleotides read TGTGCCACCAGCAGCGATTCAGGGGTTCTCGCCGGGGAGCTGTTTTTT. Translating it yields CATSSDSGVLAGELFF.

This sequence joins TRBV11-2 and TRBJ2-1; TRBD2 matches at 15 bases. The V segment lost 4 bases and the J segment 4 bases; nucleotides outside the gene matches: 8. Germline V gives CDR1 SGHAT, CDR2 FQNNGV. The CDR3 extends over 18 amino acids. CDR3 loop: CASSSKGLAGGSYNEQFF. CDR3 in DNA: TGTGCCAGCAGCTCTAAGGGACTAGCGGGGGGTTCGTACAATGAGCAGTTCTTC.

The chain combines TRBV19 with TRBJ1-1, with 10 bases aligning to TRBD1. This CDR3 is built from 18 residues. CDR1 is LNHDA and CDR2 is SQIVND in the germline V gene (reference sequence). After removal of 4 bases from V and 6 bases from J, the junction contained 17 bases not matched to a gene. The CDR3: CASSTPLQGTGVVPEAFF. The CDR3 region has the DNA TGTGCCAGTAGTACCCCCCTACAGGGGACAGGGGTCGTGCCTGAAGCTTTCTTT. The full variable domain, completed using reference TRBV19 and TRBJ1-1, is DGGITQSPKYLFRKEGQNVTLSCEQNLNHDAMYWYRQDPGQGLRLIYYSQIVNDFQKGDIAEGYSVSREKKESFPLTVTSAQKNPTAFYLCASSTPLQGTGVVPEAFFGQGTRLTVV.

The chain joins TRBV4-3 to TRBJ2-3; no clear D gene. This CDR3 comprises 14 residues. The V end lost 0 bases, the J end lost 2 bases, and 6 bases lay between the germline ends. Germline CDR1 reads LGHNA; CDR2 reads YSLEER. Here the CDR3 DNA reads TGCGCCAGCAGCCAAGATAGAAACACAGATACGCAGTATTTT. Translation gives CASSQDRNTDTQYF.

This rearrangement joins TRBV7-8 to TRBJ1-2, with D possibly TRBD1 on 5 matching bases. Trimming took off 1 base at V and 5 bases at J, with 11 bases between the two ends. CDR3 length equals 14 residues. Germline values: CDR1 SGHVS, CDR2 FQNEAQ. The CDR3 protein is CASSLGPGRYGYTF. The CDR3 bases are TGTGCCAGCAGCTTAGGACCAGGGAGGTATGGCTACACCTTC.

CDR3 in amino acids: CASSPYGSYRVGEQYF. The CDR3 nucleotides are TGTGCCAGCAGCCCTTACGGGTCGTACAGGGTGGGAGAGCAGTACTTC. V is TRBV11-2 and J is TRBJ2-7; possibly TRBD1 for D (6 bases). The CDR3 totals 16 residues. From germline, CDR1 is SGHAT and CDR2 FQNNGV. Trimming pared 5 bases from V and 7 bases from J, leaving 24 bases between.

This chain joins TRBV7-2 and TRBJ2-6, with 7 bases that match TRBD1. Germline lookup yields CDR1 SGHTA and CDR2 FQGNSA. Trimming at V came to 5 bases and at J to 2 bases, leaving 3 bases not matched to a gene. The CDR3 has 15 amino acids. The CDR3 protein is CASSQGGTGANVLTF. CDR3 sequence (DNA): TGTGCCAGCAGCCAAGGGGGCACTGGGGCCAACGTCCTGACTTTC.

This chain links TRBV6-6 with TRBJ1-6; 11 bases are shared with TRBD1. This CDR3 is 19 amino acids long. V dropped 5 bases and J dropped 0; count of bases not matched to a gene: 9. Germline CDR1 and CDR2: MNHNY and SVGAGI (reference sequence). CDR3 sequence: CASSRGQGALGSYNSPLHF. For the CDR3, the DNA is TGTGCCAGCAGTCGTGGACAGGGGGCTTTGGGCTCCTATAATTCACCCCTCCACTTT.

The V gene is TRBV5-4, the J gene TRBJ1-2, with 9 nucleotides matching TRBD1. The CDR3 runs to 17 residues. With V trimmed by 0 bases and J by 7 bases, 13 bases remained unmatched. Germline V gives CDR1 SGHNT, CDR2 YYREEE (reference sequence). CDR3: CASSLAPRGQGLSGYTF. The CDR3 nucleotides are TGTGCCAGCAGCTTGGCTCCCCGGGGACAGGGACTCTCTGGCTACACCTTC. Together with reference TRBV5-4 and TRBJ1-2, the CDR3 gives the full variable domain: ETGVTQSPTHLIKTRGQQVTLRCSSQSGHNTVSWYQQALGQGPQFIFQYYREEENGRGNFPPRFSGLQFPNYSSELNVNALELDDSALYLCASSLAPRGQGLSGYTFGSGTRLTVV.

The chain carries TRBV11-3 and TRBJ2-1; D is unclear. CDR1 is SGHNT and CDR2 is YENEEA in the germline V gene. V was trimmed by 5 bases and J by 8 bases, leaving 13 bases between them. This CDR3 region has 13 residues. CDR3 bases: TGTGCCAGCAGCCCCTTAGGCTCCCATGAGCAGTTCTTC. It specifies CASSPLGSHEQFF.

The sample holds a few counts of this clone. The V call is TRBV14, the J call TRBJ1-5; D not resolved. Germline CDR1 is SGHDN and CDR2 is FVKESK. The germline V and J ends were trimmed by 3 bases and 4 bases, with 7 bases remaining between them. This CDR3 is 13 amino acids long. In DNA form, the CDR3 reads TGTGCCAGCAGCCACGCCGGAAATCAGCCCCAGCATTTT. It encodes CASSHAGNQPQHF.

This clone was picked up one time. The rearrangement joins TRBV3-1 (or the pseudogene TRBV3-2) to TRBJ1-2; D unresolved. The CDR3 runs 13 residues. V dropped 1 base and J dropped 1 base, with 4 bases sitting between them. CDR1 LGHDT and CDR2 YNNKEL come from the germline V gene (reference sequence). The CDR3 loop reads CASSQGINYGYTF. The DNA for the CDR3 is TGTGCCAGCAGCCAAGGGATTAACTATGGCTACACCTTC.

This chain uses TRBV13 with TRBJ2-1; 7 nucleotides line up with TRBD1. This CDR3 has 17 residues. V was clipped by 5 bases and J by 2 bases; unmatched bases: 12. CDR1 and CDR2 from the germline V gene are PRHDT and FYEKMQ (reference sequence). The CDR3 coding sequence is TGTGCCAGCAGCCGCAACCTGGGACAGCACCCCTACAATGAGCAGTTCTTC. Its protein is CASSRNLGQHPYNEQFF.

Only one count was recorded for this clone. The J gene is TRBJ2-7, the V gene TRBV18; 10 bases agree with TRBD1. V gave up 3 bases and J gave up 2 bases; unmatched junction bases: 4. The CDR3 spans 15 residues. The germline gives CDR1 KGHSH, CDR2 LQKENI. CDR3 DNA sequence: TGTGCCAGCTCACCTGGGACAGGGGACCCCTACGAGCAGTACTTC. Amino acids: CASSPGTGDPYEQYF.

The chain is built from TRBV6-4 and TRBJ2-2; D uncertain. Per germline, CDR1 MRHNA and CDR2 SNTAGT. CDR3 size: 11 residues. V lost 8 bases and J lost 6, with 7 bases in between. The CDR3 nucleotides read TGTGCCAGCGCCGGCCCCGGGGAGCTGTTTTTT. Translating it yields CASAGPGELFF.

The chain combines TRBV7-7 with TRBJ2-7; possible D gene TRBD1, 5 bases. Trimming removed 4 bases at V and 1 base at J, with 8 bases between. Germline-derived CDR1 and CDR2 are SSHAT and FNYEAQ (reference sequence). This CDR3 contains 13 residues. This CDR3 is CASSSGQSYEQYF. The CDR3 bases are TGTGCCAGCAGCTCCGGACAATCCTACGAGCAGTACTTC. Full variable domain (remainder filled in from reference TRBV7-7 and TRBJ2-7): GAGVSQSPRYKVTKRGQDVTLRCDPISSHATLYWYQQALGQGPEFLTYFNYEAQPDKSGLPSDRFSAERPEGSISTLTIQRTEQRDSAMYRCASSSGQSYEQYFGPGTRLTVT.

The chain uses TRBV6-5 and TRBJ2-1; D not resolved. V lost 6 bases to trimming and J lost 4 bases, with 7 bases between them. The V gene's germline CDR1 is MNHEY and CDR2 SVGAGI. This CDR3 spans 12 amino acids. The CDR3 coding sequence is TGTGCCAGCAGCCTCCTGTACAATGAGCAGTTCTTC. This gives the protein CASSLLYNEQFF.

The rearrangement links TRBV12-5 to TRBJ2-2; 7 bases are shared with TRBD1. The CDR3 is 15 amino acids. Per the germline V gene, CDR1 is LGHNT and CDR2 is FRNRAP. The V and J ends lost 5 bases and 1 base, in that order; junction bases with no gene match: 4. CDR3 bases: TGTGCTAGTGGTGTGGGACAGATGAACACCGGGGAGCTGTTTTTT. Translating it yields CASGVGQMNTGELFF.

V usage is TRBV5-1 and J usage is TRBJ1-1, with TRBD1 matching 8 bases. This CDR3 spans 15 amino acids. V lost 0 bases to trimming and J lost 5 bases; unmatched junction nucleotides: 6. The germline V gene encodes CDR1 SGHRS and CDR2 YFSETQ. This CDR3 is CASSLDTTGATEAFF. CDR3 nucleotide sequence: TGCGCCAGCAGCTTGGATACGACAGGGGCAACTGAAGCTTTCTTT.

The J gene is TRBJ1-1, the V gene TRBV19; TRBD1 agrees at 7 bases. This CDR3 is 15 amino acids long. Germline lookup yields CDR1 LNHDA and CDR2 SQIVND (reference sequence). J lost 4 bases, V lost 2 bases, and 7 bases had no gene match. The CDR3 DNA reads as TGTGCCAGTAGTATACAGGAGTCAGGGGGCACTGAAGCTTTCTTT. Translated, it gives CASSIQESGGTEAFF.

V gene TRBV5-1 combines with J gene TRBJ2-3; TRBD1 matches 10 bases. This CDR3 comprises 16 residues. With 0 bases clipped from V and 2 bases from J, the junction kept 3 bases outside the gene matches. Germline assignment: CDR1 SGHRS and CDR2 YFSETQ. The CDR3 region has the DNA TGCGCCAGCAGCTTGGAGGGGACAGGGGACACAGATACGCAGTATTTT. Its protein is CASSLEGTGDTDTQYF. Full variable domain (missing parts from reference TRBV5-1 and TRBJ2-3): KAGVTQTPRYLIKTRGQQVTLSCSPISGHRSVSWYQQTPGQGLQFLFEYFSETQRNKGNFPGRFSGRQFSNSRSEMNVSTLELGDSALYLCASSLEGTGDTDTQYFGPGTRLTVL.

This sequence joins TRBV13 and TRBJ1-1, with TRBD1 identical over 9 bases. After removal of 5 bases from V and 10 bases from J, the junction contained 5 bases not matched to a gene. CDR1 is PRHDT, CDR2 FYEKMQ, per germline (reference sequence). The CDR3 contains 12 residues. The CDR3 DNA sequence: TGTGCCAGCAGCCAAGAGACAGGGGGAGCTTTCTTT. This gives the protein CASSQETGGAFF.

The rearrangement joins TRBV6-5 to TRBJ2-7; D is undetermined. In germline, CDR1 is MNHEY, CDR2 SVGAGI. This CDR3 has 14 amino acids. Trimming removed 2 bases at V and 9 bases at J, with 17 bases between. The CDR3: CASSYSRAGPRQYF. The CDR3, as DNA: TGTGCCAGCAGTTACAGTCGGGCAGGCCCCCGGCAGTACTTC.

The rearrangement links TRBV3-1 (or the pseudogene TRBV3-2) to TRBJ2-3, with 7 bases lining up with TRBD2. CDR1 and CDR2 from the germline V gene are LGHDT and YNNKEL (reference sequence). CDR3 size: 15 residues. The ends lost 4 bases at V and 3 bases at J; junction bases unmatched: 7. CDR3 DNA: TGTGCCAGCAGCCGGGGCGCGGGGGAGACAGATACGCAGTATTTT. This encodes CASSRGAGETDTQYF.

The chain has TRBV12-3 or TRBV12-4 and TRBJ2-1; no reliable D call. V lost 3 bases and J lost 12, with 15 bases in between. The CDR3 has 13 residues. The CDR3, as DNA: TGTGCCAGCAGTTTTTTAGCAGATCATGGGCAGTTCTTC. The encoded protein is CASSFLADHGQFF.